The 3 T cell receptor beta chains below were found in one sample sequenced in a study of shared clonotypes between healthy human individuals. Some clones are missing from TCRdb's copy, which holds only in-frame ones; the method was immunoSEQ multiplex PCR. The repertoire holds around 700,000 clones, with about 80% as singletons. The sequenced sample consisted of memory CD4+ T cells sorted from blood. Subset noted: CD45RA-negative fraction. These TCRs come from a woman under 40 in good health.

The CDR3 nucleotides read TGTGCCAGCAGCTTAGCGGGAGTCTCCTACAATGAGCAGTTCTTC. This encodes CASSLAGVSYNEQFF. V and J are TRBV11-1 and TRBJ2-1, with D perhaps TRBD2 (5 bases). This CDR3 has 15 residues. The germline V gene encodes CDR1 SGHAT and CDR2 FQDESV (reference sequence). V was shortened by 0 bases and J by 0 bases, with 6 bases between the two germline ends.

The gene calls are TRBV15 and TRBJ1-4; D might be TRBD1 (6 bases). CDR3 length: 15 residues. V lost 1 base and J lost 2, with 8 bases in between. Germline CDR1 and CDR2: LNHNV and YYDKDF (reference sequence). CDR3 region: CATSRGRGTNEKLFF. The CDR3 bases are TGTGCCACCAGCAGAGGCAGGGGCACTAATGAAAAACTGTTTTTT.

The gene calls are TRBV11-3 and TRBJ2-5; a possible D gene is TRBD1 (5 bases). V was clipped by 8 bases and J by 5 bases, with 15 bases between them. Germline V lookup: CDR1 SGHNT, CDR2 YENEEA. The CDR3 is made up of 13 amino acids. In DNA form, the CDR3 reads TGTGCCAGCTGGGGCCGAACCACTGAGACCCAGTACTTC. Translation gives CASWGRTTETQYF.